This T cell receptor (beta chain) was obtained from a study of blood T cell repertoires in COVID-19 (dated by TCRdb to about 2020). Regarding the research as a whole: The collaborator samples originated in the United States, Italy and Spain and spanned the acute and convalescent phases of COVID-19. The repertoires were released in a freely available public database intended as a resource for research on the immune response to SARS-CoV-2. Where available, HLA class I and class II types were taken from metadata supplied by the sample provider and were not determined by assay-based typing. Samples came from the ongoing ImmuneRACE study (first 160 participants) plus 1,254 subjects from 6 global collaborators. A de-identified subject ID, COVID-19 status, age in years and sex were almost always included in the sample metadata. The prospective study material was composed of cDNA or gDNA derived from T cells, B-cell-depleted T cells, or PBMCs. Subjects who had been exposed to COVID-19, were actively infected with it, or had recovered from it provided the deeply sampled blood TCRbeta repertoires that made up the dataset.

This clone was picked up a small number of times. Its antigen is not yet known. It has no much larger one-base neighbor in the sample; base qualities were not kept. Distinct nucleotide sequences in the sample also encode this CDR3. Broad study findings and their caveats: How much clinical and demographic metadata was included differed by source and by participant, and the metadata was provided uncurated.

Deletion took 6 bases off V and 3 bases off J, with a span of 11 bases between the germline ends. The CDR3 runs 13 residues from the cysteine to the phenylalanine. Solely the CDR3 DNA is kept, with 39 bases framed from the first base. Via the germline V gene, CDR1 is MNHEY and CDR2 SVGAGI. Collaborating institutions collected whole blood in K2EDTA tubes following their own protocols. For TCRbeta analysis, collaborators shipped samples as frozen whole blood, isolated PBMCs, or DNA extracted from either of those sample types. The immunoSEQ Assay, a bias-controlled multiplex PCR, was used to amplify TCRbeta CDR3 regions from genomic DNA. As for how the authors treated the data: The number of nucleated cells in each sample was estimated by amplification of reference gene primers within the assay. To quantify the absolute abundance of each unique TCRbeta CDR3 rearrangement, sequence reads were collapsed and filtered. For each sample, productive Simpson clonality was calculated by taking the square root of Simpson's diversity index across productive rearrangements. TCRdb holds this immuneACCESS table with in-frame rearrangements only. Some clones are missing; in checked studies, unresolved V genes explain under half, and the rest has no known cause. The V and J calls and clone size are taken from that table; D and trimming were inferred from the DNA. This sample holds under 200,000 clones; more than 70% were observed only once. The ten largest clones add up to approximately 2.7% of the sample.

The rearranged chain carries TRBV6-5 and TRBJ1-2, with the D gene too uncertain to name. Sequencing was performed on peripheral blood. This clonotype originated in a man in his forties with active or convalescent COVID-19. The nucleotides read TGTGCCAGCAGCCCCGGGTCGGACTATGGCTACACCTTC. It encodes CASSPGSDYGYTF.